The T cell receptor beta chain under discussion was sequenced for a study of T cells in tuberculosis. Findings and limits, study-wide: Active tuberculosis TCR-alpha repertoires lay closer to GMM-specific TCRs than IGRA-negative controls, suggesting clonal expansion. A GMM-specific repertoire classifier reached roughly 86% accuracy, AUROC more than 0.8. Shorter CDR3-alpha in active tuberculosis partly drove smaller distances.

Concerning this clone itself: The antigen is unknown.

Germline V gene lookup returns CDR1 SGHAT and CDR2 FQNNGV. Losses at the gene ends were 8 bases for V and 2 bases for J; bases not matched to a gene: 5. The CDR3 is made up of 13 amino acids. TCRdb's table, derived via immunoSEQ multiplex PCR, lists solely in-frame clones and lacks some. The profile shows about 28,000 clones, around 89% of them singletons. The V gene is TRBV11-2, the J gene TRBJ2-7, with 8 bases identical to TRBD1. The TCR sequence derives from a donor between 10 and 35 years old with latent tuberculosis or without tuberculosis infection. The sample consisted of PBMCs. The DNA for the CDR3 is TGTGCCAGCGCCAGGACAGGGACCTACGAGCAGTACTTC. It specifies CASARTGTYEQYF.